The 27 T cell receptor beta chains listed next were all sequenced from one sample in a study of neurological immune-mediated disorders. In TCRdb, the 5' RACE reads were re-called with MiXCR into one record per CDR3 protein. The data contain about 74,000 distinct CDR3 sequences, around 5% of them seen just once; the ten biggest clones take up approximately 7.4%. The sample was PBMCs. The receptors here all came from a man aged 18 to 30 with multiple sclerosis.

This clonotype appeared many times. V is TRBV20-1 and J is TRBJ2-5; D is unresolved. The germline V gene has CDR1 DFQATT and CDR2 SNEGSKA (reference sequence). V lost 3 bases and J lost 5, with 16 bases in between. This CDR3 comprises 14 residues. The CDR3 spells CSASVPGQRETQYF. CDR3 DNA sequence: TGCAGTGCTAGTGTTCCGGGCCAAAGGGAGACCCAGTACTTC.

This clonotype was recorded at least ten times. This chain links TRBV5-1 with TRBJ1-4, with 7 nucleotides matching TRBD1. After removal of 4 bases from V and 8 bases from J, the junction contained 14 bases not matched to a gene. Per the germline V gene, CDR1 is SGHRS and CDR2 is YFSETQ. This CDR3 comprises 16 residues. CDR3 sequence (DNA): TGCGCCAGCAGCATGTCGCCCGGGACAGAAGTGGAAAAACTGTTTTTT. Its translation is CASSMSPGTEVEKLFF.

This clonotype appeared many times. The CDR3, as DNA: TGCAGCGTTGAAATCTGGAGGGGGCTGCGCGAGCAGTACTTC. Its protein is CSVEIWRGLREQYF. The rearrangement uses TRBV29-1 and TRBJ2-7, with D perhaps matching TRBD1 (7 bases). Germline V lookup: CDR1 SQVTM, CDR2 ANQGSEA. This CDR3 comprises 14 residues. Between the trimmed V and J ends, which lost 2 bases and 6 bases, there was a span of 17 bases.

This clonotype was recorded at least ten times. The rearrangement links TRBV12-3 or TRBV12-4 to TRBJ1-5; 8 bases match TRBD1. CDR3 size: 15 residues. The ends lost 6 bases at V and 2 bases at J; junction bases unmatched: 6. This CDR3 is CASSYGQGGNQPQHF. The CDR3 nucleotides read TGTGCCAGCAGCTACGGACAGGGAGGCAATCAGCCCCAGCATTTT.

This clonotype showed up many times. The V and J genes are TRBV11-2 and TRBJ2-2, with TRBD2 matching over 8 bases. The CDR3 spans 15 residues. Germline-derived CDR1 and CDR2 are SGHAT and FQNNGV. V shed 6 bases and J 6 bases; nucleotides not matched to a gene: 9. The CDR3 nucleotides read TGTGCCAGCAGGGGAGCGGGAGACTACGCCGGGGAGCTGTTTTTT. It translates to CASRGAGDYAGELFF.

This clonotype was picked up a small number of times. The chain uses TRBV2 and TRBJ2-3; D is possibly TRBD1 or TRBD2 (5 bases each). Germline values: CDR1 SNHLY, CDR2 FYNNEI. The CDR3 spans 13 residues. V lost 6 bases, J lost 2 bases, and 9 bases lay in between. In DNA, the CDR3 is TGTGCCAGCAGGGGGGATAACACAGATACGCAGTATTTT. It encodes CASRGDNTDTQYF.

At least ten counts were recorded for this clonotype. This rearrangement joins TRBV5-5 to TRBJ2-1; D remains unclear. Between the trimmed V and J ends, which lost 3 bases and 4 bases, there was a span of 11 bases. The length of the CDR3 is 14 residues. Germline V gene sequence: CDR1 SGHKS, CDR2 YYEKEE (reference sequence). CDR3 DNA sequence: TGTGCCAGCAGCTCTTCACTGGAATACAATGAGCAGTTCTTC. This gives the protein CASSSSLEYNEQFF.

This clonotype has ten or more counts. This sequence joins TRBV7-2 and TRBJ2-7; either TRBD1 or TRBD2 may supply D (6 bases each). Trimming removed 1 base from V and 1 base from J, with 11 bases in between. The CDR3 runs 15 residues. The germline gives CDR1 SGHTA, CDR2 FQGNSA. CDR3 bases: TGTGCCAGCAGCTTAGATGGAGGGGGGTCCTACGAGCAGTACTTC. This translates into CASSLDGGGSYEQYF. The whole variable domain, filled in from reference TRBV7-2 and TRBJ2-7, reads GAGVSQSPSNKVTEKGKDVELRCDPISGHTALYWYRQSLGQGLEFLIYFQGNSAPDKSGLPSDRFSAERTGGSVSTLTIQRTQQEDSAVYLCASSLDGGGSYEQYFGPGTRLTVT.

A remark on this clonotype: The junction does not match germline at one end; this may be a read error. The CDR3, as DNA: TGTGCCAGTAGCTTAGACTGGACAGGAAAAACCATATATTTT. Translated: CASSLDWTGKTIYF. The V call is TRBV7-2, the J call TRBJ1-3; 7 nucleotides agree with TRBD1. The CDR3 sequence is 14 residues long. The germline V gene has CDR1 SGHTA and CDR2 FQGNSA.

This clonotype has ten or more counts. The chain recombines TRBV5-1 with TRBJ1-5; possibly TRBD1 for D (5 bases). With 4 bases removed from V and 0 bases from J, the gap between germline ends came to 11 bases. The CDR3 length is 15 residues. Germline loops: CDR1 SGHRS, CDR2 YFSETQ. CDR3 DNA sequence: TGCGCCAGCAGCACCGGGGCAGGTAGCAATCAGCCCCAGCATTTT. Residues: CASSTGAGSNQPQHF.

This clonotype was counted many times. CDR3 in DNA: TGTGCCAGCAGCTTGGGGGGAAATAATCAGCCCCAGCATTTT. Its protein product is CASSLGGNNQPQHF. The chain links TRBV5-6 to TRBJ1-5; D unclear. Germline values: CDR1 SGHDT, CDR2 YYEEEE. The V end lost 0 bases, the J end lost 4 bases, and 8 bases lay between the germline ends. The CDR3 extends over 14 amino acids.

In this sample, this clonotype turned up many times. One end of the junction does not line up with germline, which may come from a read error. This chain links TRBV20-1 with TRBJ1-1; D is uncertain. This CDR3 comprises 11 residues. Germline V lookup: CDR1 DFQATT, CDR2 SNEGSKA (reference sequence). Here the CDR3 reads CSASRTERVVF. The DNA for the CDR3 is TGCAGTGCTAGTCGGACCGAGAGGGTGGTCTTT.

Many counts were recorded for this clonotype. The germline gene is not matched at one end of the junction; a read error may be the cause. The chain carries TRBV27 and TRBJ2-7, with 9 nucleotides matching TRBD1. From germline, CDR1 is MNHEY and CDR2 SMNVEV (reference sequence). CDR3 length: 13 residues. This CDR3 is CASSFSGTGIWDF. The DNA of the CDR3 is TGTGCCAGCAGTTTCTCCGGGACAGGGATCTGGGACTTC.

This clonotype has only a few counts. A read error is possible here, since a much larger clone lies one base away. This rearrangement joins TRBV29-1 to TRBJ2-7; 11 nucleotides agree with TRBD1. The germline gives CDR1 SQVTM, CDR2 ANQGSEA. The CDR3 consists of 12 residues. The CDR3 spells CSTGQGVQEQYF. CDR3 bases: TGCAGTACGGGACAGGGGGTCCAAGAGCAGTACTTC.

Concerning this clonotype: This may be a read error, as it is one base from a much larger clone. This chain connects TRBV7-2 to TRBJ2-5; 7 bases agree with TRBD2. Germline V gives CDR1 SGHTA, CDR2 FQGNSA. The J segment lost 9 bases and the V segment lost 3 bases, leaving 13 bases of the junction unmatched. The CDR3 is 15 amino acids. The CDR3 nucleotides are TGTGCCAGCAGCTTGGATGGCGTCCCTCGGGGGGCCCAGTACTTC. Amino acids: CASSLDGVPRGAQYF. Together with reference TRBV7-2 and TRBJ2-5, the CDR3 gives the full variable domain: GAGVSQSPSNKVTEKGKDVELRCDPISGHTALYWYRQSLGQGLEFLIYFQGNSAPDKSGLPSDRFSAERTGGSVSTLTIQRTQQEDSAVYLCASSLDGVPRGAQYFGPGTRLLVL.

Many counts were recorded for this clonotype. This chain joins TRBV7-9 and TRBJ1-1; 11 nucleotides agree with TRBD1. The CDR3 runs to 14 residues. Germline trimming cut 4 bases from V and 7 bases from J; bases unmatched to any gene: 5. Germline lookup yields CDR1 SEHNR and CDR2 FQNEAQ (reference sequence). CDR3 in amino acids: CASSWTGGFGEAFF. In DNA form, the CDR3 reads TGTGCCAGCAGCTGGACAGGGGGCTTCGGTGAAGCTTTCTTT.

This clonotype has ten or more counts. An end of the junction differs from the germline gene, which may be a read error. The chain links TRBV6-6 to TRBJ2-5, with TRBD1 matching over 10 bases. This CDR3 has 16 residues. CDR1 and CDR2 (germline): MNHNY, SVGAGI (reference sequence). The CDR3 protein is CASRYSRQGARETQYF. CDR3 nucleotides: TGTGCCAGCAGGTACTCCCGACAGGGGGCTCGGGAGACCCAGTACTTC.

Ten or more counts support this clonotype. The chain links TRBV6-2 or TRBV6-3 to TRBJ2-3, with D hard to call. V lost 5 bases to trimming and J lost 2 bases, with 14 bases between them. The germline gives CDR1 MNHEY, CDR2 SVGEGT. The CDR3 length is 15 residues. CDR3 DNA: TGTGCCAGCAGTCTTGGACCGACCACCACAGATACGCAGTATTTT. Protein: CASSLGPTTTDTQYF.

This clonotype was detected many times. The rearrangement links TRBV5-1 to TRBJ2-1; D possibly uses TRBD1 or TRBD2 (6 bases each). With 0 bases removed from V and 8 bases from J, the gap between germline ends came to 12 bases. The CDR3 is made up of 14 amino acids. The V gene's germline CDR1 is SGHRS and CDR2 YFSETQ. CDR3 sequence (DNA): TGCGCCAGCAGCTTGGCCGGGGGCTGGGATGAGCAGTTCTTC. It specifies CASSLAGGWDEQFF.

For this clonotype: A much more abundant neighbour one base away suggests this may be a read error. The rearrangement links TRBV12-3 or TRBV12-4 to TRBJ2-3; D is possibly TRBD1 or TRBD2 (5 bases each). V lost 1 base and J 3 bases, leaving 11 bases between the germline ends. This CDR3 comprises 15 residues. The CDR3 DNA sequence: TGTGCCAGCAGTTTAGGGGGGATAAGGACAGATACGCAGTATTTT. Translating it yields CASSLGGIRTDTQYF.

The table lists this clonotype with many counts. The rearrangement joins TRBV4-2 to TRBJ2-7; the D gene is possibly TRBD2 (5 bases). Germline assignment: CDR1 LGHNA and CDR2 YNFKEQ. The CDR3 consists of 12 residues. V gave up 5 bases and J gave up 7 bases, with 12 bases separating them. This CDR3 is CASSGDSGEQYF. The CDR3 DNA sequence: TGTGCCAGCAGCGGCGATTCGGGGGAGCAGTACTTC.

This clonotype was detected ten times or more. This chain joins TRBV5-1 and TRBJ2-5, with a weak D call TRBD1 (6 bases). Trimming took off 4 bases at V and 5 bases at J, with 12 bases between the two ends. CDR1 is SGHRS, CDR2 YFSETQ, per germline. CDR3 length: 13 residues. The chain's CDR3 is CASSGGPSETQYF. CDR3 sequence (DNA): TGCGCCAGCAGCGGGGGCCCGTCGGAGACCCAGTACTTC.

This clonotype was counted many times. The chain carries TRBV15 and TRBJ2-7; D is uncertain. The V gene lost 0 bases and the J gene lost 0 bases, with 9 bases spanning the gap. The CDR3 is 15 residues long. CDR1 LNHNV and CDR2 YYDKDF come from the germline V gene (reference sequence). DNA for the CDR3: TGTGCCACCAGCAGAGATGGCCCCATCTCCTACGAGCAGTACTTC. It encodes CATSRDGPISYEQYF.

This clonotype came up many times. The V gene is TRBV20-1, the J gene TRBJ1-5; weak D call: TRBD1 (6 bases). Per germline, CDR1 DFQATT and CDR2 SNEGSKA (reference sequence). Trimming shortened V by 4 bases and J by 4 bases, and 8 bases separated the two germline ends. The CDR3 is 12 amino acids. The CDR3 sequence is CSATGQNQPQHF. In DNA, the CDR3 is TGCAGTGCTACAGGACAGAATCAGCCCCAGCATTTT.

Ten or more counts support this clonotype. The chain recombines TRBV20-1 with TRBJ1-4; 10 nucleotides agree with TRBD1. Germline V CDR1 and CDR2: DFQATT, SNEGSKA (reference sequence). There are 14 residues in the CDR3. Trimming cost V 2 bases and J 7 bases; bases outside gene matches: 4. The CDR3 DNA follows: TGCAGTGCTAGATACCGGGACAGGGGTGAAAAACTGTTTTTT. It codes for CSARYRDRGEKLFF.

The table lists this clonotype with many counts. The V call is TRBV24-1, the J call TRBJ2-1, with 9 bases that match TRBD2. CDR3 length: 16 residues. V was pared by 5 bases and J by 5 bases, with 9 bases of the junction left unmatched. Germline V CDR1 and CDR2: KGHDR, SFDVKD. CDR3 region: CATSGPAGGLHNEQFF. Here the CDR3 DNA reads TGTGCCACCAGTGGCCCAGCGGGAGGTCTCCACAATGAGCAGTTCTTC.

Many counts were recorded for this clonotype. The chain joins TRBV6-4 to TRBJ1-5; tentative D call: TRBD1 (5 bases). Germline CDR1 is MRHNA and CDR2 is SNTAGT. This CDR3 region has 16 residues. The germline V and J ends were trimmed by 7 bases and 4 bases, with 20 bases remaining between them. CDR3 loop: CASTIKGPTLNQPQHF. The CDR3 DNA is TGTGCCAGCACCATTAAGGGACCGACCCTTAATCAGCCCCAGCATTTT.